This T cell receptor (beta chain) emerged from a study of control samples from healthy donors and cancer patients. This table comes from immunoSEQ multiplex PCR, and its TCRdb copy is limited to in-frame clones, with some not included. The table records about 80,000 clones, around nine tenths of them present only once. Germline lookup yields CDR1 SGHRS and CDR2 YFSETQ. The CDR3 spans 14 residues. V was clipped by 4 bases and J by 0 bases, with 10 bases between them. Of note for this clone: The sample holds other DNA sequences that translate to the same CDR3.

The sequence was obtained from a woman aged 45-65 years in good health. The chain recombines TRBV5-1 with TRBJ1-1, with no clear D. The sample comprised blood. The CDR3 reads CASSLSGMNTEAFF. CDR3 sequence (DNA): TGCGCCAGCAGCCTCTCAGGTATGAACACTGAAGCTTTCTTT.